Listed here are 25 T cell receptor beta chains from one sample, sequenced in a study of human T cells and chemical hapten exposure. Time point meaning: patch test 1, 2 weeks after DPC sensitization. Treatment specified: therapeutic diphenylcyclopropenone sensitization with weekly scalp DPC. TCRdb passed the RACE reads through MiXCR, listing each CDR3 protein once. In the table there are 75,000 to 100,000 distinct CDR3 sequences, roughly an eighth of which are singletons. The sample consisted of whole blood, taken in connection with sensitization to the hapten diphenylcyclopropenone (DPC). The receptors stem from a woman aged 40 to 50 with alopecia areata. Some clones in this sample may be carry-over from other donors' samples.

This clonotype has a handful of counts. The gene calls are TRBV19 and TRBJ2-7, with TRBD1 identical over 9 bases. The CDR3 extends over 14 amino acids. Per germline, CDR1 LNHDA and CDR2 SQIVND (reference sequence). V was clipped by 9 bases and J by 5 bases; unmatched bases: 11. The chain's CDR3 is CASNRGTGFNEQYF. CDR3 DNA: TGTGCCAGCAACCGCGGGACAGGGTTTAACGAGCAGTACTTC.

This clonotype appeared many times. The chain is built from TRBV20-1 and TRBJ2-1; 11 nucleotides match TRBD2. The CDR3 has 16 amino acids. V trimming: 6 bases; J trimming: 7 bases; junction bases outside the gene matches: 14. Germline values: CDR1 DFQATT, CDR2 SNEGSKA (reference sequence). CDR3 DNA: TGCAGTGCCCCCGATATTAGCGGGAGGGCAAGGAATGAGCAGTTCTTC. Protein product: CSAPDISGRARNEQFF.

The chain links TRBV5-1 to TRBJ2-1, with D perhaps given as TRBD1 or TRBD2 (5 bases each). Between the trimmed V and J ends, which lost 4 bases and 6 bases, there was a span of 14 bases. Germline loops: CDR1 SGHRS, CDR2 YFSETQ. This CDR3 is built from 14 residues. The CDR3 sequence: CASSRGVARNEQFF. The CDR3 DNA reads TGCGCCAGCAGCAGGGGAGTAGCCCGCAATGAGCAGTTCTTC.

The J gene is TRBJ2-7, the V gene TRBV3-1; D not resolved. Looked up from germline, CDR1 is LGHDT and CDR2 is YNNKEL (reference sequence). The ends were cut back, 1 base at V and 5 bases at J, with 3 bases in the middle. CDR3 length equals 11 residues. The CDR3 DNA reads TGTGCCAGCAGCCAAGTGGACGAGCAGTACTTC. This codes for CASSQVDEQYF.

This clonotype was detected only a few times. This chain joins TRBV27 and TRBJ1-5, with D possibly TRBD1 on 5 matching bases. Looked up from germline, CDR1 is MNHEY and CDR2 is SMNVEV (reference sequence). Trimming removed 2 bases at V and 7 bases at J, with 9 bases between. The CDR3 has 13 amino acids. The CDR3, as DNA: TGTGCCAGCAGTTTAGGGGGAGGCCAGCCCCAGCATTTT. Translation: CASSLGGGQPQHF.

This clonotype was seen more than once but under ten times. The J gene is TRBJ2-1, the V gene TRBV29-1; 8 bases are a match to TRBD2. Per the germline V gene, CDR1 is SQVTM and CDR2 is ANQGSEA. V lost 7 bases to trimming and J lost 9 bases; unmatched junction nucleotides: 14. The CDR3 is 14 amino acids. CDR3 nucleotide sequence: TGCAGCGCAAAATCCGGGACTAGGAGCCGTGAGCAGTTCTTC. Protein: CSAKSGTRSREQFF.

V usage is TRBV4-1 and J usage is TRBJ2-7; D is unclear. Trimming left V 5 bases short and J 3 bases short, with 11 bases between. Germline CDR1 MGHRA, CDR2 YSYEKL. The CDR3 is 13 amino acids. Here the CDR3 DNA reads TGCGCCAGCAGCTCGAGCGCAGGCTACGAGCAGTACTTC. Translated: CASSSSAGYEQYF.

This clonotype was counted only a few times. The chain couples TRBV19 to TRBJ2-1; D might be TRBD1 or TRBD2, each matching 5 bases. This CDR3 is 14 amino acids long. Trimming stripped 7 bases from V and 2 bases from J, with 12 bases between. Germline V gene data show CDR1 as LNHDA and CDR2 as SQIVND (reference sequence). The CDR3 sequence: CASKQRTTYNEQFF. CDR3 nucleotide sequence: TGTGCCAGTAAGCAGCGGACAACCTACAATGAGCAGTTCTTC.

This clonotype was counted between two and nine times. The chain combines TRBV6-2 or TRBV6-3 with TRBJ2-7; D not resolved. V was shortened by 6 bases and J by 0 bases, with 6 bases between the two germline ends. CDR1 is MNHEY and CDR2 is SVGEGT in the germline V gene. The CDR3 is made up of 12 amino acids. Written as DNA, the CDR3 is TGTGCCAGCAGAACCTCCTCCTACGAGCAGTACTTC. Protein product: CASRTSSYEQYF.

This clonotype was counted between two and nine times. DNA of the CDR3: TGTGCCAGCAGTTTTACCTTCGGGACAGGGATTGAAAAACTGTTTTTT. Amino acid sequence: CASSFTFGTGIEKLFF. This chain joins TRBV12-3 or TRBV12-4 and TRBJ1-4, with TRBD1 matching over 9 bases. This CDR3 contains 16 residues. With 3 bases clipped from V and 7 bases from J, the junction kept 9 bases outside the gene matches.

This chain uses TRBV30 with TRBJ2-3; the match to TRBD1 covers 10 bases. The CDR3 is made up of 14 amino acids. V gave up 1 base and J gave up 8 bases; unmatched junction bases: 6. Germline CDR1 reads GTSNPN; CDR2 reads SVGIG (reference sequence). The CDR3 sequence: CAWSARTGGSTQYF. CDR3 in DNA: TGTGCCTGGAGTGCTAGGACAGGGGGTAGTACGCAGTATTTT.

V and J are TRBV7-2 and TRBJ2-5; TRBD1 is a possible D gene (6 bases). CDR1 and CDR2 (germline): SGHTA, FQGNSA. This CDR3 spans 14 amino acids. Between the trimmed V and J ends, which lost 4 bases and 2 bases, there was a span of 11 bases. As DNA, the CDR3 is TGTGCCAGCAGCTCCCAACAGGGACAAGAGACCCAGTACTTC. This codes for CASSSQQGQETQYF.

This clonotype appeared a few times. The chain combines TRBV20-1 with TRBJ1-1; 7 bases align to TRBD1. Germline assignment: CDR1 DFQATT and CDR2 SNEGSKA (reference sequence). The CDR3 spans 13 residues. The CDR3 protein is CSVKTGWNTEAFF. The CDR3 nucleotides are TGCAGCGTTAAGACAGGGTGGAACACTGAAGCTTTCTTT.

This clonotype came up a few times. This chain joins TRBV20-1 and TRBJ1-1; TRBD1 matches at 10 bases. This CDR3 contains 16 residues. The trim removed 5 bases at V and 0 bases at J, leaving 9 bases unmatched. CDR1 is DFQATT and CDR2 is SNEGSKA in the germline V gene (reference sequence). The CDR3 region has the DNA TGCAGTGCTCCAGGGGGACAGGGGAACATGAACACTGAAGCTTTCTTT. Its translation: CSAPGGQGNMNTEAFF.

This sequence joins TRBV12-3 or TRBV12-4 and TRBJ1-6; no clear D. Trimming shortened V by 6 bases and J by 10 bases, and 13 bases separated the two germline ends. The CDR3 is 13 amino acids. CDR3 sequence: CASRTERSSPLHF. In nucleotides, the CDR3 is TGTGCCAGCAGAACCGAGAGGAGCTCACCCCTCCACTTT.

This clonotype came up many times. The chain has TRBV28 and TRBJ2-1, with D perhaps assigned TRBD1 or TRBD2 (5 bases each). CDR3 length: 12 amino acids. Trimming cost V 4 bases and J 9 bases, with 10 bases left between them. Per germline, CDR1 MDHEN and CDR2 SYDVKM. In DNA form, the CDR3 reads TGTGCCAGCAGTTCGCGTGGGGGTGAGCAGTTCTTC. Protein product: CASSSRGGEQFF.

The CDR3 coding sequence is TGTGCCACCAGTGATTTGGGGTGGTCCGGGGAGCTGTTTTTT. It encodes CATSDLGWSGELFF. The chain uses TRBV24-1 and TRBJ2-2, with D hard to call. Trimming removed 0 bases from V and 6 bases from J, with 7 bases in between. Germline V gene data show CDR1 as KGHDR and CDR2 as SFDVKD. The CDR3 is 14 residues long.

This clonotype was seen many times. This chain joins TRBV12-3 or TRBV12-4 and TRBJ1-3; TRBD1 might be the D (6 bases). The CDR3 covers 18 residues. Trimming stripped 4 bases from V and 1 base from J, with 20 bases between. The DNA of the CDR3 is TGTGCCAGCAGTTCCCCGAGACAGGTTTCTTTTTCTGGAAACACCATATATTTT. Translation gives CASSSPRQVSFSGNTIYF.

In its sample, this clonotype was seen a few times. This chain joins TRBV3-1 and TRBJ1-1, with unresolved D. From germline, CDR1 is LGHDT and CDR2 YNNKEL (reference sequence). V was shortened by 0 bases and J by 3 bases, with 8 bases between the two germline ends. The length of the CDR3 is 14 residues. CDR3 loop: CASSQDLGDTEAFF. In DNA form, the CDR3 reads TGTGCCAGCAGCCAAGATCTGGGTGACACTGAAGCTTTCTTT.

This clonotype was seen more than once but under ten times. In DNA form, the CDR3 reads TGTGCCAGCTCACCCCGGGAGGGAGAGGGAAATCAGCCCCAGCATTTT. This translates into CASSPREGEGNQPQHF. The rearrangement links TRBV18 to TRBJ1-5; D unclear. The V and J ends lost 3 bases and 4 bases respectively, with 16 bases between them. The CDR3 totals 16 residues. Germline V CDR1 and CDR2: KGHSH, LQKENI. The variable domain in full, completed from reference TRBV18 and TRBJ1-5, reads NAGVMQNPRHLVRRRGQEARLRCSPMKGHSHVYWYRQLPEEGLKFMVYLQKENIIDESGMPKERFSAEFPKEGPSILRIQQVVRGDSAAYFCASSPREGEGNQPQHFGDGTRLSIL.

This clonotype appeared many times. The V and J genes are TRBV5-1 and TRBJ2-2, with D unresolved. V lost 0 bases to trimming and J lost 0 bases, with 9 bases between them. The CDR3 length is 16 residues. Germline V CDR1 and CDR2: SGHRS, YFSETQ. CDR3 in amino acids: CASSLDRFANTGELFF. The CDR3 DNA is TGCGCCAGCAGCTTGGATAGGTTCGCGAACACCGGGGAGCTGTTTTTT.

This clonotype has only a few counts. The J gene is TRBJ1-1, the V gene TRBV18, with D uncertain. Germline V CDR1 and CDR2: KGHSH, LQKENI. The CDR3 loop spans 13 amino acids. V shed 2 bases and J shed 1 base, with 5 bases lying between them. CDR3 nucleotide sequence: TGTGCCAGCTCACCAAGCGGGAACACTGAAGCTTTCTTT. Its translation is CASSPSGNTEAFF.

This clonotype appeared many times. This chain joins TRBV6-2 or TRBV6-3 and TRBJ2-1; possible D gene TRBD2, 6 bases. V was pared by 5 bases and J by 3 bases, with 14 bases between. The germline V gene has CDR1 MNHEY and CDR2 SVGEGT. CDR3 length: 15 amino acids. The CDR3 reads CASSEGLDLYNEQFF. DNA for the CDR3: TGTGCCAGCAGTGAGGGACTGGATCTCTACAATGAGCAGTTCTTC.

V gene TRBV7-9 combines with J gene TRBJ2-5; 8 bases are shared with TRBD1. Germline trimming cut 7 bases from V and 5 bases from J; bases unmatched to any gene: 9. Germline V gene lookup returns CDR1 SEHNR and CDR2 FQNEAQ (reference sequence). This CDR3 is 14 amino acids long. CDR3 protein: CASNPGGAGETQYF. The CDR3 nucleotides are TGTGCCAGCAATCCAGGGGGCGCAGGGGAGACCCAGTACTTC.

This clonotype was recorded a few times. This sequence joins TRBV5-6 and TRBJ2-3; TRBD2 might be the D (6 bases). CDR1 is SGHDT and CDR2 is YYEEEE in the germline V gene. V shed 5 bases and J shed 2 bases, with 18 bases lying between them. The CDR3 spans 16 residues. The CDR3 spells CASSDLLSGTTDTQYF. In nucleotides, the CDR3 is TGTGCCAGCAGTGATCTACTTAGCGGTACCACAGATACGCAGTATTTT.